This T cell receptor (beta chain) derives from a study of preoperative IRX-2 immunotherapy in early breast cancer (dated by TCRdb to the late 2010s). Libraries were constructed by the immunoSEQ multiplex PCR assay. TCRdb limited this immuneACCESS table to in-frame rearrangements with V and J called. A share of clones is missing; checked studies link under half to unresolved V genes, and the rest is unexplained. The sample profile shows around 34,000 clones; about 95% of them were found once. 5% to 7% of the sample lies in the top ten. Explained via the paper, the treatment or condition label denotes: preoperative locoregional IRX-2 cytokine immunotherapy. The samples were obtained from a phase Ib study that tested preoperative, locoregional IRX-2 cytokine immunotherapy meant to prime immune responses. The donors were early-stage breast cancer patients who were given IRX-2 prior to surgery. This clone was recorded once. Its antigen remains undetermined. Base quality data are lacking; no much larger clone is found one base away.

Sampling was performed from a patient treated with IRX-2 immunotherapy. The clonotype originates from a human donor with breast cancer.

At the DNA level, the sequence is TGTGCCAGCAGCCCCGGACTAGCAGTCCCCCATACGCAGTATTTT. This yields the protein CASSPGLAVPHTQYF. The chain links TRBV11-2 with TRBJ2-3, with TRBD2 matching 8 junction bases. Compared with germline, V lacks 5 bases and J lacks 7 bases; bases without a gene match: 11. The germline V gene yields SGHAT for CDR1 and FQNNGV for CDR2. The CDR3 has 15 amino acids, counting the end cysteine and phenylalanine. Only the CDR3 DNA is retained, 45 bases long and in frame from the first base.